The rows below give T cell receptor beta chains drawn from one sample of a study of T cells in Graves' hyperthyroidism and ophthalmopathy. Via MiXCR, TCRdb re-called the multiplex PCR reads, giving one row per CDR3 protein. The profile shows about 300,000 distinct CDR3 sequences, 15% to 20% of them singletons. Sequencing was performed on blood. All receptors derive from a man in his fifties with Graves' ophthalmopathy. Both conserved end residues are part of each CDR3. A D gene is named only where the DNA matches it firmly. Only part of the rows carry a size: once, few, many, or a class if the clone is expanded.

TRBJ1-1,-,many,TRBV7-6,TGTGCCAGCAGCTCGCTACAGGTGAACACTGAAGCTTTCTTT,CASSSLQVNTEAFF
TRBJ2-3,-,few,TRBV5-1,TGCGCCAGCAATGACGGGATGGGAGATACGCAGTATTTT,CASNDGMGDTQYF
TRBJ2-1,-,-,TRBV19,TGTGCCAGTAGTGGCCGGGACACCTACAATGAGCAGTTCTTC,CASSGRDTYNEQFF
TRBJ2-7,TRBD1,many,TRBV28,TGTGCCAGCAGGTATTCAGGGGGCGAAGACCGGCAGTACTTC,CASRYSGGEDRQYF
TRBJ1-6,-,once,TRBV12-3/TRBV12-4,TGTGCCAGCAGTTTCCTCGACTCCTATAATTCACCCCTCCACTTT,CASSFLDSYNSPLHF
TRBJ2-7,TRBD2,-,TRBV18,TGTGCCAGCTCACTTCGGACTAGCGGGAGTGGTTCCTACGAGCAGTACTTC,CASSLRTSGSGSYEQYF
TRBJ2-7,-,many,TRBV2,TGTGCCAGCAGTGACTCGAGAGGTAGGGAGCAGTACTTC,CASSDSRGREQYF
TRBJ1-2,-,many,TRBV6-1,TGTGCCAGCAGTGAAGATCCGCCCTATGGCTACACCTTC,CASSEDPPYGYTF
TRBJ1-2,-,-,TRBV6-1,TGTGCCAGCAGTAGAGGACAGATTAACTATGGCTACACCTTC,CASSRGQINYGYTF
TRBJ2-3,TRBD1,-,TRBV19,TGTGCCAGTAGTATAGAGGACCGGGACAGAGCCACAGATACGCAGTATTTT,CASSIEDRDRATDTQYF
TRBJ2-5,TRBD2,few,TRBV5-4,TGTGCCAGCAGCTTTAGGTTTCGGACTAGCGGGGGGGCTTCCCAAGAGACCCAGTACTTC,CASSFRFRTSGGASQETQYF
TRBJ1-1,TRBD1,many,TRBV7-2,TGTGCCAGCAGCAGCAGACAGGGGGTCGCCACTGAAGCTTTCTTT,CASSSRQGVATEAFF
TRBJ1-4,-,few,TRBV5-1,TGCGCCAGCAGCTTGAAGGGTTCTTCTAATGAAAAACTGTTTTTT,CASSLKGSSNEKLFF
TRBJ1-2,-,many,TRBV2,TGTGCCAGCAGTGATAGGGGAAGCTATGGCTACACCTTC,CASSDRGSYGYTF
TRBJ1-4,-,few,TRBV4-2,TGTGCCAGCAGCCAGAGGGAGGCAGCGGAGAATGAAAAACTGTTTTTT,CASSQREAAENEKLFF
TRBJ2-2,-,few,TRBV9,TGTGCCAGCAGCGTAGTCGGCCTAGGGGCGAACACCGGGGAGCTGTTTTTT,CASSVVGLGANTGELFF
TRBJ2-5,TRBD1,many,TRBV6-6,TGTGCCAGCAGTTACGCCCCGGGACAGGGGGATTGGGAGACCCAGTACTTC,CASSYAPGQGDWETQYF
TRBJ1-1,-,many,TRBV6-1,TGTGCCAGCAGTCCCCGGGCAAGTGCTGAAGCTTTCTTT,CASSPRASAEAFF